These T cell receptor beta chains were read from a single sample in a study of T cell repertoires in cytomegalovirus infection. TCRdb re-called the reads through MiXCR, storing one row per CDR3 protein. Of approximately 990,000 distinct CDR3 sequences detected, around 31% appear once; the ten largest clones hold over 12%. Their target antigens are unknown. The sample here was cultured CD8+ T cells from PBMCs, taken from culture after CMV antigen stimulation. All receptors derive from a human donor in good health (CMV status not recorded). Some clones in this sample may be carry-over from other donors' samples. Each CDR3 is given with its conserved first and last residue. Each record gives: V gene, D gene, clone size, J gene, CDR3 protein. D genes are given only for firm matches. Rows may omit the clone size; those that give it use once, few, many or a size class.

v_call: TRBV11-2; d_call: TRBD2; clone_size: -; j_call: TRBJ2-1; cdr3_aa: CASSRGGASSYNEQFF
v_call: TRBV9; d_call: TRBD1; clone_size: -; j_call: TRBJ1-4; cdr3_aa: CASSVGDSLLGEKLFF
v_call: TRBV6-1; d_call: TRBD2; clone_size: few; j_call: TRBJ2-3; cdr3_aa: CASSEDSGGSTDTQYF
v_call: TRBV25-1; d_call: TRBD1; clone_size: -; j_call: TRBJ1-2; cdr3_aa: CASREQGFGYTF
v_call: TRBV4-1; d_call: TRBD2; clone_size: few; j_call: TRBJ2-2; cdr3_aa: CASSPSPGGVVTGELFF
v_call: TRBV6-1; d_call: -; clone_size: -; j_call: TRBJ2-1; cdr3_aa: CASSEGWGAVSYNEQFF
v_call: TRBV27; d_call: TRBD2; clone_size: many; j_call: TRBJ2-1; cdr3_aa: CASSFSGGGYNEQFF
v_call: TRBV7-2; d_call: -; clone_size: many; j_call: TRBJ2-3; cdr3_aa: CASSLGERLLDTQYF
v_call: TRBV20-1; d_call: -; clone_size: few; j_call: TRBJ2-1; cdr3_aa: CSARAPEDSLYNEQFF
v_call: TRBV6-2/TRBV6-3; d_call: -; clone_size: few; j_call: TRBJ1-5; cdr3_aa: CASSSSEGHQPQHF
v_call: TRBV4-2; d_call: TRBD2; clone_size: -; j_call: TRBJ2-3; cdr3_aa: CASSQDSTSGAYTDTQYF
v_call: TRBV10-2; d_call: -; clone_size: -; j_call: TRBJ2-7; cdr3_aa: CASSSGPDSYEQYF
v_call: TRBV27; d_call: -; clone_size: -; j_call: TRBJ2-2; cdr3_aa: CASSALTGELFF
v_call: TRBV12-3/TRBV12-4; d_call: -; clone_size: -; j_call: TRBJ2-6; cdr3_aa: CASSHGGSGANVLTF
v_call: TRBV6-1; d_call: TRBD1; clone_size: many; j_call: TRBJ1-5; cdr3_aa: CASSAGTGGNQPQHF
v_call: TRBV12-3/TRBV12-4; d_call: TRBD1; clone_size: -; j_call: TRBJ2-3; cdr3_aa: CASRPGTGGITDTQYF
v_call: TRBV27; d_call: TRBD1; clone_size: few; j_call: TRBJ1-6; cdr3_aa: CASKEGQGSSPLHF
v_call: TRBV27; d_call: -; clone_size: -; j_call: TRBJ2-3; cdr3_aa: CASSTPHNGTDTQYF
v_call: TRBV27; d_call: -; clone_size: many; j_call: TRBJ1-1; cdr3_aa: CASTRGTEAFF
v_call: TRBV27; d_call: TRBD2; clone_size: many; j_call: TRBJ2-1; cdr3_aa: CASRSGGYNEQFF
v_call: TRBV19; d_call: -; clone_size: -; j_call: TRBJ1-5; cdr3_aa: CASSIDSTTGQPQHF
v_call: TRBV27; d_call: TRBD1; clone_size: -; j_call: TRBJ1-2; cdr3_aa: CASSPYRGGGYTF
v_call: TRBV7-3; d_call: -; clone_size: -; j_call: TRBJ1-1; cdr3_aa: CASVTNTEAFF
v_call: TRBV18; d_call: -; clone_size: -; j_call: TRBJ2-5; cdr3_aa: CASSPTLSQETQYF
v_call: TRBV2; d_call: -; clone_size: -; j_call: TRBJ1-1; cdr3_aa: CASSERGRGTEAFF
v_call: TRBV7-3; d_call: TRBD1; clone_size: many; j_call: TRBJ1-5; cdr3_aa: CASSETVTGQNSNQPQHF
v_call: TRBV11-2; d_call: -; clone_size: few; j_call: TRBJ2-3; cdr3_aa: CASSPDGGTDTQYF
v_call: TRBV7-9; d_call: TRBD2; clone_size: few; j_call: TRBJ2-1; cdr3_aa: CASSPNSGGSYNEQFF